These T cell receptor beta chains were read from a single sample in a study of blood T cell repertoires in COVID-19. Here immunoSEQ multiplex PCR was the method, and the copy in TCRdb shows in-frame clones only, minus some. This sample carries some 80,000 clones, roughly 85% of them seen once, and the ten largest clones take roughly 8.9%. Material for sequencing was peripheral blood. The source is a man in his fifties or sixties with COVID-19, enrolled during active disease. CDR3s include the opening cysteine and the closing phenylalanine or tryptophan. Clone sizes are given selectively: once, few, many, or a class where the clone is expanded.

NA TRBV7-9 CASSLQGAYEQYF
NA TRBV2 CASSVGGSADEQYF
NA TRBV7-2 CASSLAREQYF
NA TRBV5-1 CASSPPGGGTNTEAFF
NA TRBV24-1 CATTKLSGPPWGPGETQYF
once TRBV12-3/TRBV12-4 CATVRGSNQPQHF
NA TRBV28 CASRGQGLPSFEAFF
NA TRBV9 CASSEGQQGAFQETQYF
NA TRBV2 CASSDGGHGNQPQHF
NA TRBV5-1 CASSDRQGRGYTF
NA TRBV7-2 CASSLWAPGNQPQHF
NA TRBV7-9 CASSFNAGASFF
NA TRBV7-2 CASSLETGKDQPQHF
NA TRBV2 CASSEALPGTEAFF
NA TRBV19 CASSIPQLSGANVLTF
NA TRBV29-1 CSVSREGRNTEAFF
once TRBV28 CASSLETGWQPQHF
NA TRBV28 CASSRLTGGGEKLFF
once TRBV28 CASSGDRGRGQPQHF
NA TRBV28 CASIPLFRDRRGTTYEQYF
NA TRBV6-6 CASGPGGETQYF
once TRBV6-5 CASRPTGILNYGYTF
NA TRBV7-2 CASSRQWGPDTQYF
NA TRBV28 CASSTPTGTDTEAFF
NA TRBV27 CASSWDLNTGELFF
NA TRBV28 CASSPGQGSNSPLHF
NA TRBV6-5 CASSYQGQGSYEQYF
medium-sized TRBV4-1 CASRPPGSSEAFF
NA TRBV6-5 CASRAGTGDTDTQYF
NA TRBV4-1 CASSFRLAGGNTDTQYF
NA TRBV7-9 CASSRIHRDMYNEQFF
NA TRBV30 CAWSIQGSREQYF
NA TRBV6-4 CASSKAGGAYNEQFF
NA TRBV11-2 CASSFPGMENIQYF
NA TRBV19 CASSTRTGANTGELFF
NA TRBV28 CASRLTGDNEQFF
few TRBV4-2 CASSQDPGQEDYGYTF